This T cell receptor (beta chain) was recovered during a study of blood T cell repertoires in COVID-19. Germline values: CDR1 MNHNY, CDR2 SVGAGI (reference sequence). The CDR3 runs 15 residues. Trimming at V came to 5 bases and at J to 2 bases, leaving 5 bases not matched to a gene. Some clones are missing from TCRdb's copy, which holds only in-frame ones; the method was immunoSEQ multiplex PCR. The profile shows around 260,000 clones, over 70% of them singletons. The sequence derives from a woman in her sixties or seventies with COVID-19, enrolled during active disease. This chain uses TRBV6-6 with TRBJ2-2, with 7 nucleotides matching TRBD1. Sequenced input: peripheral blood. CDR3 protein: CASSPTGSNTGELFF. The CDR3 nucleotides read TGTGCCAGCAGTCCGACAGGGAGCAACACCGGGGAGCTGTTTTTT.